This TCR beta chain was profiled in a study of response to subunit inactivated influenza vaccine. Whole-study results and caveats: T cells newly recruited by each seasonal influenza vaccination are few, the authors suggested.

One entry per CDR3 protein, called by TCRdb with MiXCR from the RT-PCR reads. The data show roughly 790,000 distinct CDR3 sequences, approximately 22% seen once. This clonotype came up a few times. Its antigen is not known. The junction had 3 bases not matched to a gene; V was cut back by 6 bases and J by 3 bases. Per germline, CDR1 MDHEN and CDR2 SYDVKM. The CDR3 is 14 residues long. The material sequenced was PBMCs from blood, taken less than 6 days after vaccination. The clonotype comes from a man aged 50 or older who received an inactivated influenza vaccine. The genes are TRBV28 and TRBJ2-3, with 10 nucleotides matching TRBD2. CDR3 loop: CASRTSGKTDTQYF. For the CDR3, the DNA is TGTGCCAGCAGAACTAGCGGGAAAACAGATACGCAGTATTTT.